This TCR beta chain was identified during a study of blood T cell repertoires in COVID-19. Study information: Sources were T cells, B-cell-depleted T cells, or PBMCs; the material itself was cDNA or gDNA.

TCRdb's copy holds only in-frame clones and misses some; the assay was immunoSEQ multiplex PCR. In the table there are some 180,000 clones, approximately 80% of which are singletons. One Seattle source followed patients from active infection through their disease course. The CDR3 is 16 residues long. Trimming cost V 4 bases and J 7 bases, with 20 bases left between them. Per the germline V gene, CDR1 is MGHRA and CDR2 is YSYEKL. The V and J genes are TRBV4-1 and TRBJ2-1, with TRBD2 as a possible D gene (6 bases). The receptor was derived from a middle-aged woman with COVID-19, enrolled during active disease. The sample comprised peripheral blood. CDR3 bases: TGCGCCAGCAGCCTGGTATTGGAGGGAGGTTGGAATGAGCAGTTCTTC. Translating it yields CASSLVLEGGWNEQFF.